The present entry profiles one T cell receptor beta chain with its context. With a constant-region primer, TCR beta cDNA was made from approximately 500 ng of total RNA. Investigators got TCR beta libraries out of three nested multiplex PCR rounds, done with slightly modified ARM-PCR. TRBV1-TRBV30 forward primers paired with a C-beta reverse primer were used in the first two PCR rounds, which ran roughly 9 cycles each. TCRdb reprocessed the multiplex PCR reads via MiXCR and lists one record per CDR3 protein. The sample has about 310,000 distinct CDR3 sequences, around three fifths seen once. The CDR3 contains 20 residues. J was trimmed by 2 bases and V by 6 bases; bases with no gene match: 18. CDR1 and CDR2 (germline): SGHAT, FQNNGV. Out of unsorted whole blood came the blood RNA, and germline DNA was extracted as well. The data belong to a study of tumor-infiltrating lymphocytes in primary liver carcinoma.

Specimen: peripheral blood. The V call is TRBV11-2, the J call TRBJ2-5; 13 positions agree with TRBD2. The receptor comes from a woman in her thirties with primary liver carcinoma and hepatitis B virus infection. CDR3 amino acids: CASSSVQGPRLAGGQETQYF. CDR3 DNA: TGTGCCAGCAGTTCCGTACAGGGGCCCCGACTAGCGGGAGGTCAAGAGACCCAGTACTTC.